This T cell receptor (beta chain) was identified in a study of vaccination and CD4 T cells after COVID-19. Germline CDR1 and CDR2: SGHVS and FQNEAQ. This CDR3 is 17 amino acids long. V lost 0 bases and J lost 2, with 15 bases in between. Treatment given: roughly 11-day PBMC culture with coronavirus spike peptide pools or control peptides (ViraFEST assay). Cultured CD4+ T-cell DNA underwent Oncomine TCR Beta short-read sequencing. TCRdb ran MiXCR on the PCR reads and lists one entry per CDR3 protein. The table includes more than 20,000 distinct CDR3 sequences, around 40% detected once. Findings and caveats of the study: Looking at convalescent patients, a median roughly 83% of reactive clones were present only post-vaccination.

On this clonotype: The antigen remains undetermined.

The chain uses TRBV7-8 and TRBJ2-3, with D maybe TRBD2 (5 bases). The TCR originated in a human donor who had recovered from COVID-19. The sequencing sample was made of CD4+ T cells from blood, cultured in vitro. CDR3 amino acids: CASSLAPRGITTDTQYF. For the CDR3, the DNA is TGTGCCAGCAGCTTAGCCCCCCGAGGGATTACCACAGATACGCAGTATTTT.